These 23 T cell receptor beta chains came from one sample sequenced in a study of cytomegalovirus exposure and HLA in healthy donors. PCR primers comprised 60 Vbeta and 13 Jbeta primers. Libraries were prepared by immunoSEQ multiplex PCR; TCRdb keeps only in-frame clonotypes and omits some of them. The sample has 200,000 to 250,000 clones, under 80% seen once. The specimen sequenced was PBMCs. The source of these receptors is a girl aged 2-10 years in good health and CMV-seronegative.

This clone has only a few counts. V gene TRBV2 combines with J gene TRBJ1-1; possible D gene TRBD1, 5 bases. Germline CDR1 SNHLY, CDR2 FYNNEI. The CDR3 is made up of 14 amino acids. Trimming took off 3 bases at V and 1 base at J, with 9 bases between the two ends. Written as DNA, the CDR3 is TGTGCCAGCAGTGACCTGACAGCGAACACTGAAGCTTTCTTT. This gives the protein CASSDLTANTEAFF.

V is TRBV18 and J is TRBJ1-2, with 7 bases matching TRBD1. V lost 3 bases to trimming and J lost 8 bases; unmatched junction nucleotides: 6. The CDR3 totals 13 residues. Germline CDR1 reads KGHSH; CDR2 reads LQKENI. CDR3 amino acids: CASSPNDREGYTF. CDR3 nucleotides: TGTGCCAGCTCACCTAATGACAGGGAGGGCTACACCTTC.

This clone showed up just a few times. The chain combines TRBV6-1 with TRBJ2-1; 11 bases are a match to TRBD2. The CDR3 consists of 15 residues. CDR1 and CDR2 from the germline V gene are MNHNS and SASEGT. Trimming removed 3 bases from V and 7 bases from J; junction bases left unmatched: 5. CDR3 sequence: CASSEEASGGNEQFF. The CDR3 DNA is TGTGCCAGCAGTGAGGAGGCTAGCGGGGGGAATGAGCAGTTCTTC.

This clone was counted a few times. The chain recombines TRBV4-1 with TRBJ1-5; D is possibly TRBD1 (6 bases). Trimming took off 6 bases at V and 2 bases at J, with 11 bases between the two ends. Germline V gene lookup returns CDR1 MGHRA and CDR2 YSYEKL. The CDR3 is 14 residues long. The CDR3 loop reads CASRRQEGNQPQHF. DNA of the CDR3: TGCGCCAGCAGAAGACAGGAGGGCAATCAGCCCCAGCATTTT.

V usage is TRBV6-5 and J usage is TRBJ2-1; TRBD1 agrees at 9 bases. The length of the CDR3 is 14 residues. The V and J ends lost 5 bases and 4 bases, in that order; junction bases with no gene match: 3. Germline lookup yields CDR1 MNHEY and CDR2 SVGAGI. The CDR3 DNA is TGTGCCAGCAGTGGGGACAGGGCTTACAATGAGCAGTTCTTC. Translated: CASSGDRAYNEQFF.

The J gene is TRBJ1-1, the V gene TRBV7-2; D remains ambiguous. V lost 3 bases, J lost 11 bases, and 4 bases lay in between. Germline V gives CDR1 SGHTA, CDR2 FQGNSA. The CDR3 is made up of 9 amino acids. CDR3 in amino acids: CASSFRAFF. The CDR3 DNA sequence: TGTGCCAGCAGCTTCAGGGCTTTCTTT.

This chain links TRBV5-4 with TRBJ2-1; 12 bases are shared with TRBD2. The germline V gene encodes CDR1 SGHNT and CDR2 YYREEE (reference sequence). CDR3 size: 15 residues. Trimming removed 4 bases from V and 7 bases from J; junction bases left unmatched: 6. CDR3 nucleotides: TGTGCCAGCAGCCCCGGACTAGCGGGAACGAATGAGCAGTTCTTC. It codes for CASSPGLAGTNEQFF.

V and J are TRBV7-3 and TRBJ2-7; possibly TRBD1 for D (6 bases). Trimming cost V 2 bases and J 0 bases, with 11 bases left between them. The CDR3 runs 15 residues. From germline, CDR1 is SGHTA and CDR2 FQGTGA. The CDR3 loop is CASSLRGTISYEQYF. DNA of the CDR3: TGTGCCAGCAGCTTACGAGGGACAATCTCCTACGAGCAGTACTTC.

The chain is built from TRBV5-4 and TRBJ2-1, with TRBD2 as a possible D gene (6 bases). Germline V lookup: CDR1 SGHNT, CDR2 YYREEE (reference sequence). The CDR3 runs to 15 residues. Trimming pared 4 bases from V and 2 bases from J, leaving 13 bases between. The CDR3, as DNA: TGTGCCAGCAGCCCCGGTGGGGGGACCTACAATGAGCAGTTCTTC. The encoded protein is CASSPGGGTYNEQFF. Complete variable domain (other parts from reference TRBV5-4 and TRBJ2-1): ETGVTQSPTHLIKTRGQQVTLRCSSQSGHNTVSWYQQALGQGPQFIFQYYREEENGRGNFPPRFSGLQFPNYSSELNVNALELDDSALYLCASSPGGGTYNEQFFGPGTRLTVL.

V and J are TRBV11-2 and TRBJ2-5; D not certain. Germline loops: CDR1 SGHAT, CDR2 FQNNGV. V was trimmed by 5 bases and J by 2 bases, leaving 9 bases between them. The CDR3 runs 13 residues. CDR3 sequence reads: CASSLSDQETQYF. DNA of the CDR3: TGTGCCAGCAGCCTATCCGATCAAGAGACCCAGTACTTC.

The gene calls are TRBV18 and TRBJ2-7; D might be TRBD2 (6 bases). This CDR3 region has 15 residues. Trimming cost V 2 bases and J 4 bases, with 15 bases left between them. The germline V gene has CDR1 KGHSH and CDR2 LQKENI. Written as DNA, the CDR3 is TGTGCCAGCTCACCATACGGGGGAAAGGATTACGAGCAGTACTTC. It encodes CASSPYGGKDYEQYF.

This clone was seen a few times. This chain links TRBV5-1 with TRBJ2-7, with TRBD2 as a possible D gene (5 bases). Germline V gene lookup returns CDR1 SGHRS and CDR2 YFSETQ. V lost 4 bases, J lost 4 bases, and 18 bases lay in between. The CDR3 consists of 15 residues. CDR3 sequence: CASSVTLVGAYEQYF. In DNA form, the CDR3 reads TGCGCCAGCAGCGTGACACTAGTTGGAGCTTACGAGCAGTACTTC.

Only a few counts were recorded for this clone. At the DNA level, this CDR3 is encoded by other sequences in the same sample as well. The genes are TRBV5-6 and TRBJ1-1; D gene uncertain. Trimming took 0 bases from V and 1 from J, leaving 4 bases between them. Germline lookup yields CDR1 SGHDT and CDR2 YYEEEE. The CDR3 totals 13 residues. The CDR3 is CASSLGGNTEAFF. The CDR3 DNA is TGTGCCAGCAGCTTGGGAGGGAACACTGAAGCTTTCTTT. Drawing the rest from reference TRBV5-6 and TRBJ1-1, the complete variable domain is DAGVTQSPTHLIKTRGQQVTLRCSPKSGHDTVSWYQQALGQGPQFIFQYYEEEERQRGNFPDRFSGHQFPNYSSELNVNALLLGDSALYLCASSLGGNTEAFFGQGTRLTVV.

V usage is TRBV28 and J usage is TRBJ1-5, with 7 bases that match TRBD1. The germline CDR1 and CDR2 sequences are MDHEN and SYDVKM. V shed 3 bases, J shed 7 bases, and the junction held 3 bases outside the gene matches. This CDR3 is built from 13 residues. CDR3 nucleotide sequence: TGTGCCAGCAGTTTGGCAGGGGGACAGCCCCAGCATTTT. This sequence encodes CASSLAGGQPQHF.

V usage is TRBV4-1 and J usage is TRBJ2-1; D not resolved. Trimming took off 1 base at V and 9 bases at J, with 16 bases between the two ends. Germline V lookup: CDR1 MGHRA, CDR2 YSYEKL. The length of the CDR3 is 15 residues. The CDR3 DNA follows: TGCGCCAGCAGCCAAGTTCCTAGTAGTTTCTCTGAGCAGTTCTTC. Its protein is CASSQVPSSFSEQFF.

J is TRBJ1-1 and V is TRBV7-3, with D unclear. Germline V gene sequence: CDR1 SGHTA, CDR2 FQGTGA. The CDR3 length is 15 residues. V shed 1 base and J shed 1 base, with 10 bases lying between them. In DNA, the CDR3 is TGTGCCAGCAGCTTAAGGCCCGGGGAGAACACTGAAGCTTTCTTT. It specifies CASSLRPGENTEAFF.

The V and J genes are TRBV5-1 and TRBJ2-7, with 8 positions matching TRBD2. The germline V gene has CDR1 SGHRS and CDR2 YFSETQ. The trim removed 4 bases at V and 5 bases at J, leaving 8 bases unmatched. There are 14 residues in the CDR3. The DNA for the CDR3 is TGCGCCAGCAGCCCACCCACTAGCGGTGACGAGCAGTACTTC. It specifies CASSPPTSGDEQYF.

This clone has only a few counts. The CDR3: CASSLWGGNTEAFF. CDR3 nucleotides: TGTGCCAGCAGCTTGTGGGGGGGGAACACTGAAGCTTTCTTT. The chain has TRBV5-4 and TRBJ1-1, with TRBD1 as a possible D gene (5 bases). Germline loops: CDR1 SGHNT, CDR2 YYREEE (reference sequence). This CDR3 is 14 amino acids long. Trimming removed 1 base at V and 1 base at J, with 8 bases between. The whole variable domain, remainder taken from reference TRBV5-4 and TRBJ1-1, is ETGVTQSPTHLIKTRGQQVTLRCSSQSGHNTVSWYQQALGQGPQFIFQYYREEENGRGNFPPRFSGLQFPNYSSELNVNALELDDSALYLCASSLWGGNTEAFFGQGTRLTVV.

This clone turned up a few times. The chain carries TRBV6-1 and TRBJ1-6; D gene ambiguous. The V gene's germline CDR1 is MNHNS and CDR2 SASEGT. This CDR3 has 15 amino acids. The ends were cut back, 10 bases at V and 6 bases at J, with 19 bases in the middle. CDR3 DNA: TGTGCCACCGCAGGCCGAATTCAACCTAATTCACCCCTCCACTTT. This translates into CATAGRIQPNSPLHF.

The DNA for the CDR3 is TGTGCCAGTAGTAATCGCGGGAGCAACTACAATGAGCAGTTCTTC. The encoded protein is CASSNRGSNYNEQFF. This chain uses TRBV19 with TRBJ2-1; TRBD2 aligns across 7 bases. Trimming took 4 bases from V and 3 from J; bases not matched to a gene: 6. The CDR3 extends over 15 amino acids. Germline V gene lookup returns CDR1 LNHDA and CDR2 SQIVND (reference sequence).

This clone was recorded only once. The chain links TRBV11-3 to TRBJ2-2; tentatively, D is TRBD1 (5 bases). The CDR3 length is 14 residues. V dropped 1 base and J dropped 4 bases, with 7 bases sitting between them. Germline V gives CDR1 SGHNT, CDR2 YENEEA. The CDR3: CASSLAGITGELFF. The CDR3 DNA reads TGTGCCAGCAGCTTAGCAGGGATCACCGGGGAGCTGTTTTTT.

The chain couples TRBV10-3 to TRBJ1-3; no clear D gene. CDR3 length equals 16 residues. Germline V CDR1 and CDR2: ENHRY, SYGVKD. Trimming took 3 bases from V and 0 from J, leaving 12 bases between them. The CDR3 coding sequence is TGTGCCATCAGTGATTTCGCCGGGATCTCTGGAAACACCATATATTTT. Its translation is CAISDFAGISGNTIYF.

This chain uses TRBV28 with TRBJ1-2; perhaps TRBD1 as D (6 bases). V shed 7 bases and J shed 7 bases, with 19 bases lying between them. The CDR3 sequence is 14 residues long. CDR1 and CDR2 (germline): MDHEN, SYDVKM. The CDR3 sequence is CASTVGRGFFGYTF. DNA for the CDR3: TGTGCCAGCACAGTGGGCAGGGGATTTTTTGGCTACACCTTC.